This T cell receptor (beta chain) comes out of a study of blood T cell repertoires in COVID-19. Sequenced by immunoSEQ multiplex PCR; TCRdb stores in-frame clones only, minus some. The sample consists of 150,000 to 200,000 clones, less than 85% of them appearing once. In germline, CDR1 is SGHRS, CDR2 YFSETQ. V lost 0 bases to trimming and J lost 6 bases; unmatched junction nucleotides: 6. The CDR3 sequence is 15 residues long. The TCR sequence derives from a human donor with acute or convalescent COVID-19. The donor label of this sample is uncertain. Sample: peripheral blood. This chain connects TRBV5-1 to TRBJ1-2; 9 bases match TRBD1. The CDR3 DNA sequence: TGCGCCAGCAGCTTGGGAACAGGGGGCTGGGATGGCTACACCTTC. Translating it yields CASSLGTGGWDGYTF.